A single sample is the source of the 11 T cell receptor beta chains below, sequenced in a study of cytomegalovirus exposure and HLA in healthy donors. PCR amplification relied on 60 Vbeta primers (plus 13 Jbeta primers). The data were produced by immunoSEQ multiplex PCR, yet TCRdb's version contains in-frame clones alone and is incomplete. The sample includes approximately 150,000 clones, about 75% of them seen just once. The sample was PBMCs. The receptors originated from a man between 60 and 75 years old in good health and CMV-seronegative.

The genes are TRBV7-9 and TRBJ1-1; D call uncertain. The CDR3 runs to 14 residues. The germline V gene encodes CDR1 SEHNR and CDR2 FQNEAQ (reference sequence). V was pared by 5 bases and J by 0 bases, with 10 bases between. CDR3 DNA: TGTGCCAGCAGCCCAGGTATGATGAACACTGAAGCTTTCTTT. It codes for CASSPGMMNTEAFF.

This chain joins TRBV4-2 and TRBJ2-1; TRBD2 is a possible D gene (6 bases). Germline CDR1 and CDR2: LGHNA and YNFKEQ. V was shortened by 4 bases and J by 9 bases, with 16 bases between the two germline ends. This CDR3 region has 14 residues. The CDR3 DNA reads TGTGCCAGCAGCCCCCCTACTAGCCGAGGTGAGCAGTTCTTC. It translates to CASSPPTSRGEQFF.

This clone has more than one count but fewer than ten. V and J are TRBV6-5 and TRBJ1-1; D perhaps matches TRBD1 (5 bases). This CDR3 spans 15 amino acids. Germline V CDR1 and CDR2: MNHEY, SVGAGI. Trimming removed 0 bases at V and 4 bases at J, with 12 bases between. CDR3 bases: TGTGCCAGCAGTTACTCGATGTCAGGGCTCACTGAAGCTTTCTTT. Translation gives CASSYSMSGLTEAFF.

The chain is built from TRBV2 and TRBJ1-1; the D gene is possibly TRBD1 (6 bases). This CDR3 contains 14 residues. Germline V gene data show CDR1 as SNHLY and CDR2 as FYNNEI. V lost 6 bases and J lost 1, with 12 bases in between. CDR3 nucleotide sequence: TGTGCCAGCAGGGCCCGACAGGCGAACACTGAAGCTTTCTTT. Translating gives CASRARQANTEAFF.

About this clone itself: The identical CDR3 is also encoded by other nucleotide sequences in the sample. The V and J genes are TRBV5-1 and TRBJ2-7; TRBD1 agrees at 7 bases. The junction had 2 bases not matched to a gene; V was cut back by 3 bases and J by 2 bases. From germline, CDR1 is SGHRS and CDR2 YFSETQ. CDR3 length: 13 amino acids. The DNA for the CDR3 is TGCGCCAGCAGCTGGGACAGCCCCTACGAGCAGTACTTC. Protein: CASSWDSPYEQYF. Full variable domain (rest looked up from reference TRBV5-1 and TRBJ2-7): KAGVTQTPRYLIKTRGQQVTLSCSPISGHRSVSWYQQTPGQGLQFLFEYFSETQRNKGNFPGRFSGRQFSNSRSEMNVSTLELGDSALYLCASSWDSPYEQYFGPGTRLTVT.

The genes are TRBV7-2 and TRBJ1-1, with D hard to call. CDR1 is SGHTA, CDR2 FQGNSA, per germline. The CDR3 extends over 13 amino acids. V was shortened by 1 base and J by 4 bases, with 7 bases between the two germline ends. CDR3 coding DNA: TGTGCCAGCAGCTTAGTGGTGGCCACTGAAGCTTTCTTT. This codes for CASSLVVATEAFF. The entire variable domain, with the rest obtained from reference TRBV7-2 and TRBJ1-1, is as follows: GAGVSQSPSNKVTEKGKDVELRCDPISGHTALYWYRQSLGQGLEFLIYFQGNSAPDKSGLPSDRFSAERTGGSVSTLTIQRTQQEDSAVYLCASSLVVATEAFFGQGTRLTVV.

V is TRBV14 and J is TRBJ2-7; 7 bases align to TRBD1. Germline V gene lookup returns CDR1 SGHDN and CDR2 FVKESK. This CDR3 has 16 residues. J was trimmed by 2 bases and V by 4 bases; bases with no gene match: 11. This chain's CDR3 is CASSLRTGDLPYEQYF. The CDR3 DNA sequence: TGTGCCAGCAGCCTTCGTACAGGGGATCTTCCCTACGAGCAGTACTTC.

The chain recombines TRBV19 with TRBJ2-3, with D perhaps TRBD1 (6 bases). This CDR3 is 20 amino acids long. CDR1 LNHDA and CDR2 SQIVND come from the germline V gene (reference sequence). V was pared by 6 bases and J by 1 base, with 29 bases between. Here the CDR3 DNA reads TGTGCCAGTAGCTCACTACGGAGTGGGGGCCTCGGAGCTGGCACAGATACGCAGTATTTT. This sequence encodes CASSSLRSGGLGAGTDTQYF. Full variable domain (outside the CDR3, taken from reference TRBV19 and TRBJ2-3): DGGITQSPKYLFRKEGQNVTLSCEQNLNHDAMYWYRQDPGQGLRLIYYSQIVNDFQKGDIAEGYSVSREKKESFPLTVTSAQKNPTAFYLCASSSLRSGGLGAGTDTQYFGPGTRLTVL.

The CDR3 DNA is TGTGCCAGCTCCGGGACAGGGAAGATCGAGCAGTACTTC. It yields the protein CASSGTGKIEQYF. This chain joins TRBV18 and TRBJ2-7, with 9 bases aligning to TRBD1. The CDR3 is 13 amino acids. Losses at the gene ends were 6 bases for V and 6 bases for J; bases not matched to a gene: 6. Germline loops: CDR1 KGHSH, CDR2 LQKENI.

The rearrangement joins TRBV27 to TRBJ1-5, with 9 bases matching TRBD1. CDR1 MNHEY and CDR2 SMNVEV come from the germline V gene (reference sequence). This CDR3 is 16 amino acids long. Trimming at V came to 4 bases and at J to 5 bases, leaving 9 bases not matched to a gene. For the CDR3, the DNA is TGTGCCAGCAGTTCGCAAATGACAGGGGGAGATCAGCCCCAGCATTTT. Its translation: CASSSQMTGGDQPQHF.

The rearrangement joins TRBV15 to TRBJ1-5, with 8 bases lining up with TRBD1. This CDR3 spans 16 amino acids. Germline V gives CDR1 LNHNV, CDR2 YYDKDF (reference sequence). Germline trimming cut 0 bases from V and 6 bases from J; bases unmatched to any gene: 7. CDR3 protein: CATSRDTSDRGQPQHF. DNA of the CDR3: TGTGCCACCAGCAGAGATACCTCCGACAGGGGTCAGCCCCAGCATTTT.